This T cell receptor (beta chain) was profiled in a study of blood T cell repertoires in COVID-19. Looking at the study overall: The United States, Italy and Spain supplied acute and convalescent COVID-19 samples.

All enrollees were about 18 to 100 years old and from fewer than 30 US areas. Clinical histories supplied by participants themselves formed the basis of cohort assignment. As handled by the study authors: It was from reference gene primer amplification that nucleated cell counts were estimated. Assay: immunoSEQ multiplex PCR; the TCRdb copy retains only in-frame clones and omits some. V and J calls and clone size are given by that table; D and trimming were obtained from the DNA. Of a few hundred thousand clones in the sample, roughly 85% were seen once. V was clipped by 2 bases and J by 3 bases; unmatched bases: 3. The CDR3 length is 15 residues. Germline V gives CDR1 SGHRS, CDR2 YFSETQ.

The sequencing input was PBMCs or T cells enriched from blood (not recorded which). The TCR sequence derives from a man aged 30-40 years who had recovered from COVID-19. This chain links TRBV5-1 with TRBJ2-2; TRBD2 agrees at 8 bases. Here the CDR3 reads CASSLLAADTGELFF. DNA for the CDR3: TGCGCCAGCAGCTTACTAGCGGCCGACACCGGGGAGCTGTTTTTT.